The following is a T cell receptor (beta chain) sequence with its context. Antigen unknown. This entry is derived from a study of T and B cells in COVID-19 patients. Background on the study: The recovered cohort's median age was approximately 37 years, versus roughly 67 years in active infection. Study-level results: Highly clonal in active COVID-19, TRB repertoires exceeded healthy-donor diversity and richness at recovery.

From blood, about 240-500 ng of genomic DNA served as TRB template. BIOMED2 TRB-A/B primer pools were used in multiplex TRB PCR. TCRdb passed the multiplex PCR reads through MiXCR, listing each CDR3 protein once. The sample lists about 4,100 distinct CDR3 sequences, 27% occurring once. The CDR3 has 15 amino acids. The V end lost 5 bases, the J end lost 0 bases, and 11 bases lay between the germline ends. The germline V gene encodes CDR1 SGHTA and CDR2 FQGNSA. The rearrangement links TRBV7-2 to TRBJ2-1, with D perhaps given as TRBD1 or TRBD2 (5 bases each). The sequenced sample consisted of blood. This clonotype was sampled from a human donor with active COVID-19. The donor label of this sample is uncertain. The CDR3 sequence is CASSPPGSSYNEQFF. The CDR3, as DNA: TGTGCCAGCAGCCCTCCAGGGAGCTCCTACAATGAGCAGTTCTTC. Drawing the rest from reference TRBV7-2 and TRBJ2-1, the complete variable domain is GAGVSQSPSNKVTEKGKDVELRCDPISGHTALYWYRQSLGQGLEFLIYFQGNSAPDKSGLPSDRFSAERTGGSVSTLTIQRTQQEDSAVYLCASSPPGSSYNEQFFGPGTRLTVL.